A selection of T cell receptor beta chains follows, all from one sample in a study of shared clonotypes between healthy human individuals. Method: immunoSEQ multiplex PCR; TCRdb's copy keeps in-frame clones and lacks some. The profile covers about 960,000 clones, with less than 85% appearing a single time and about 1.5% taken by the ten largest. Sequences were obtained from memory CD4+ T cells sorted from blood. These receptor sequences come from a man aged 18 to 30 in good health. The CDR3 runs from the conserved cysteine through the conserved F or W. A D gene is named only where the DNA matches it firmly. A row's size may be missing; if present it is once, few, many or a size class.

clone size: NA; V gene: TRBV18; D gene: NA; J gene: TRBJ1-2; CDR3 protein: CASSPKGDYGYTF; CDR3 DNA: TGTGCCAGCTCACCAAAAGGGGACTATGGCTACACCTTC
clone size: many; V gene: TRBV5-1; D gene: NA; J gene: TRBJ2-1; CDR3 protein: CASSPHRELYNEQFF; CDR3 DNA: TGCGCCAGCAGCCCCCACAGGGAGCTTTACAATGAGCAGTTCTTC
clone size: NA; V gene: TRBV19; D gene: TRBD2; J gene: TRBJ2-5; CDR3 protein: CASSMRTSFQETQYF; CDR3 DNA: TGTGCCAGTAGTATGAGGACTAGCTTCCAAGAGACCCAGTACTTC
clone size: NA; V gene: TRBV7-2; D gene: NA; J gene: TRBJ2-1; CDR3 protein: CASSLGWGAYNEQFF; CDR3 DNA: TGTGCCAGCAGCTTGGGGTGGGGAGCCTACAATGAGCAGTTCTTC
clone size: NA; V gene: TRBV7-2; D gene: TRBD2; J gene: TRBJ2-5; CDR3 protein: CASSSGLAGGPGETQYF; CDR3 DNA: TGTGCCAGCAGCTCCGGACTAGCGGGAGGGCCGGGAGAGACCCAGTACTTC
clone size: NA; V gene: TRBV7-9; D gene: TRBD1; J gene: TRBJ1-4; CDR3 protein: CASSHRGAGEKLFF; CDR3 DNA: TGTGCCAGCAGCCACAGGGGGGCGGGCGAAAAACTGTTTTTT
clone size: NA; V gene: TRBV11-3; D gene: NA; J gene: TRBJ2-3; CDR3 protein: CASSSLGSGTQYF; CDR3 DNA: TGTGCCAGCAGCTCCTTGGGATCCGGGACGCAGTATTTT
clone size: NA; V gene: TRBV6-5; D gene: NA; J gene: TRBJ2-1; CDR3 protein: CASSRPGVSYNEQFF; CDR3 DNA: TGTGCCAGCAGCCGCCCGGGGGTCTCCTACAATGAGCAGTTCTTC
clone size: NA; V gene: TRBV7-2; D gene: NA; J gene: TRBJ2-2; CDR3 protein: CASSFVAKNTGELFF; CDR3 DNA: TGTGCCAGCAGCTTCGTTGCGAAAAACACCGGGGAGCTGTTTTTT
clone size: NA; V gene: TRBV15; D gene: TRBD1; J gene: TRBJ1-5; CDR3 protein: CATSREGQGKRPQHF; CDR3 DNA: TGTGCCACCAGCAGAGAAGGACAGGGTAAGCGGCCCCAGCATTTT
clone size: NA; V gene: TRBV6-5; D gene: TRBD1; J gene: TRBJ2-7; CDR3 protein: CASRAQGSYEQYF; CDR3 DNA: TGTGCCAGCAGGGCACAGGGGTCCTACGAGCAGTACTTC
clone size: once; V gene: TRBV5-8; D gene: TRBD1; J gene: TRBJ1-2; CDR3 protein: CASSLGDRGASTF; CDR3 DNA: TGTGCCAGCAGCTTGGGGGACAGGGGAGCGTCCACCTTC
clone size: NA; V gene: TRBV11-2; D gene: TRBD1; J gene: TRBJ2-2; CDR3 protein: CASSPLRGPPGELFF; CDR3 DNA: TGTGCCAGCAGCCCTTTGAGGGGGCCTCCCGGGGAGCTGTTTTTT
clone size: NA; V gene: TRBV30; D gene: NA; J gene: TRBJ2-5; CDR3 protein: CAWSLIATQYF; CDR3 DNA: TGTGCCTGGAGCCTCATAGCGACCCAGTACTTC
clone size: NA; V gene: TRBV6-6; D gene: NA; J gene: TRBJ2-7; CDR3 protein: CASSEDYEQYF; CDR3 DNA: TGTGCCAGCAGTGAGGACTACGAGCAGTACTTC
clone size: NA; V gene: TRBV5-4; D gene: NA; J gene: TRBJ2-5; CDR3 protein: CASSLDRASQYF; CDR3 DNA: TGTGCCAGCAGCTTGGATCGGGCGTCCCAGTACTTC
clone size: NA; V gene: TRBV20-1; D gene: NA; J gene: TRBJ2-1; CDR3 protein: CSARRLDEQFF; CDR3 DNA: TGCAGTGCCCGACGGCTCGATGAGCAGTTCTTC
clone size: NA; V gene: TRBV5-4; D gene: NA; J gene: TRBJ2-3; CDR3 protein: CASSLGESAPDTQYF; CDR3 DNA: TGTGCCAGCAGCTTGGGGGAATCCGCACCAGATACGCAGTATTTT
clone size: NA; V gene: TRBV6-6; D gene: TRBD1; J gene: TRBJ1-1; CDR3 protein: CASSSHRGGDTEAFF; CDR3 DNA: TGTGCCAGCAGTTCCCACAGGGGGGGGGACACTGAAGCTTTCTTT
clone size: NA; V gene: TRBV5-6; D gene: TRBD1; J gene: TRBJ1-1; CDR3 protein: CASSLGDSFEAFF; CDR3 DNA: TGTGCCAGCAGCTTGGGGGACAGTTTCGAAGCTTTCTTT
clone size: NA; V gene: TRBV6-5; D gene: NA; J gene: TRBJ2-5; CDR3 protein: CARKKDRRQETQYF; CDR3 DNA: TGTGCCAGGAAAAAGGACAGACGCCAAGAGACCCAGTACTTC
clone size: few; V gene: TRBV5-4; D gene: NA; J gene: TRBJ2-5; CDR3 protein: CASSFDRQETQYF; CDR3 DNA: TGTGCCAGCAGCTTTGACAGACAAGAGACCCAGTACTTC
clone size: NA; V gene: TRBV9; D gene: TRBD2; J gene: TRBJ2-2; CDR3 protein: CASSVVQASGTGELFF; CDR3 DNA: TGTGCCAGCAGCGTAGTTCAGGCTAGCGGTACCGGGGAGCTGTTTTTT
clone size: NA; V gene: TRBV5-6; D gene: NA; J gene: TRBJ2-1; CDR3 protein: CASSLDLVSSYNEQFF; CDR3 DNA: TGTGCCAGCAGCTTGGATTTGGTGAGCTCCTACAATGAGCAGTTCTTC
clone size: NA; V gene: TRBV18; D gene: NA; J gene: TRBJ2-7; CDR3 protein: CASSPSRANSYEQYF; CDR3 DNA: TGTGCCAGCTCCCCCAGCAGGGCGAACTCCTACGAGCAGTACTTC
clone size: once; V gene: TRBV7-9; D gene: NA; J gene: TRBJ2-4; CDR3 protein: CASSLSVAKNIQYF; CDR3 DNA: TGTGCCAGCAGCTTAAGCGTAGCCAAAAACATTCAGTACTTC
clone size: NA; V gene: TRBV10-3; D gene: NA; J gene: TRBJ1-2; CDR3 protein: CATSFPGVYGYTF; CDR3 DNA: TGTGCCACATCCTTCCCGGGGGTCTATGGCTACACCTTC
clone size: NA; V gene: TRBV2; D gene: NA; J gene: TRBJ2-7; CDR3 protein: CASSEDRPYEQYF; CDR3 DNA: TGTGCCAGCAGTGAAGACCGACCCTACGAGCAGTACTTC
clone size: NA; V gene: TRBV2; D gene: NA; J gene: TRBJ1-5; CDR3 protein: CASSFDSQPQHF; CDR3 DNA: TGTGCCAGCAGTTTTGATAGTCAGCCCCAGCATTTT
clone size: NA; V gene: TRBV6-5; D gene: TRBD1; J gene: TRBJ2-7; CDR3 protein: CASSYQTGGYEQYF; CDR3 DNA: TGTGCCAGCAGTTATCAGACAGGGGGCTACGAGCAGTACTTC
clone size: once; V gene: TRBV11-2; D gene: NA; J gene: TRBJ2-5; CDR3 protein: CASSFTVRGKETQYF; CDR3 DNA: TGTGCCAGCAGCTTTACCGTTCGGGGTAAAGAGACCCAGTACTTC
clone size: NA; V gene: TRBV19; D gene: NA; J gene: TRBJ1-1; CDR3 protein: CASSLLGGDTEAFF; CDR3 DNA: TGTGCCAGTAGTCTCCTGGGAGGGGACACTGAAGCTTTCTTT